Below, 30 T cell receptor beta chains from the same sample are listed, as sequenced in a study of T-cell reconstitution after alpha-beta-depleted transplantation in children. A TCRbeta library incorporating unique molecular identifiers was prepared. TCRdb recomputed calls from the PCR reads with MiXCR, one row per CDR3 protein. Of about 220,000 distinct CDR3 sequences listed, approximately 17% are singletons. This sample comprised PBMCs, mostly from graft donor cells, obtained 360 days after TCRalphabeta/CD19-depleted stem cell transplant. The receptors come from a male patient aged 2 to 10 who had a stem cell transplant for acute lymphoblastic leukemia, so the T cells may come from the graft donor.

This clonotype was counted at least ten times. CDR3 residues: CASSYRSLNTGELFF. The CDR3 nucleotides are TGTGCCAGCAGTTACAGATCCCTGAACACCGGGGAGCTGTTTTTT. The chain links TRBV6-2 or TRBV6-3 to TRBJ2-2; D unresolved. CDR1 MNHEY and CDR2 SVGEGT come from the germline V gene. The CDR3 covers 15 residues. Trimming removed 2 bases at V and 1 base at J, with 8 bases between.

Ten or more counts support this clonotype. The chain joins TRBV28 to TRBJ1-2; TRBD1 matches 10 bases. The ends lost 5 bases at V and 4 bases at J; junction bases unmatched: 13. The germline V gene has CDR1 MDHEN and CDR2 SYDVKM. The CDR3 totals 17 residues. The CDR3 nucleotides read TGTGCCAGCAGTCTCCCCTTGGGACAGGGGCTAGGCTATGGCTACACCTTC. It is translated as CASSLPLGQGLGYGYTF.

The V and J genes are TRBV7-9 and TRBJ1-2, with TRBD1 matching 11 bases. V was pared by 5 bases and J by 4 bases, with 6 bases of the junction left unmatched. Germline CDR1 is SEHNR and CDR2 is FQNEAQ (reference sequence). The CDR3 is made up of 15 amino acids. DNA for the CDR3: TGTGCCAGCAGCCCGGACAGGGGGCGGGTCTATGGCTACACCTTC. Its protein is CASSPDRGRVYGYTF.

CDR3 amino acids: CASSLIEKNTEAFF. The CDR3 region has the DNA TGTGCCAGCAGCTTAATAGAGAAGAACACTGAAGCTTTCTTT. The chain combines TRBV7-6 with TRBJ1-1; D uncertain. Trimming shortened V by 2 bases and J by 1 base, and 8 bases separated the two germline ends. Germline V gene sequence: CDR1 SGHVS, CDR2 FNYEAQ. The CDR3 is 14 residues long.

Only a few counts were recorded for this clonotype. J is TRBJ1-2 and V is TRBV29-1; D uncertain. Trimming removed 7 bases from V and 8 bases from J, with 14 bases in between. This CDR3 has 11 residues. Germline-derived CDR1 and CDR2 are SQVTM and ANQGSEA. In DNA form, the CDR3 reads TGCAGCGCTGTACGCGAATACGGCTACACCTTC. Translating it yields CSAVREYGYTF.

This clonotype occurred a few times. The V and J genes are TRBV10-3 and TRBJ2-7; 10 positions agree with TRBD2. The germline V gene has CDR1 ENHRY and CDR2 SYGVKD. With 5 bases clipped from V and 2 bases from J, the junction kept 3 bases outside the gene matches. This CDR3 has 14 residues. The CDR3: CAISMGLATYEQYF. The CDR3 DNA reads as TGTGCCATCAGTATGGGACTAGCGACCTACGAGCAGTACTTC.

This chain links TRBV4-3 with TRBJ2-2; a weak D match, TRBD2 (5 bases). This CDR3 comprises 15 residues. V was cut by 0 bases and J by 12 bases, with 17 bases left in between. The germline CDR1 and CDR2 sequences are LGHNA and YSLEER. Here the CDR3 DNA reads TGCGCCAGCAGCCAAGATCTCGGACCGCAGCGGCAGCTGTTTTTT. Its translation is CASSQDLGPQRQLFF.

The rearrangement links TRBV4-1 to TRBJ1-4; no clear D. V was cut by 1 base and J by 5 bases, with 11 bases left in between. The CDR3 loop spans 15 amino acids. Germline CDR1 is MGHRA and CDR2 is YSYEKL. The CDR3 DNA sequence: TGCGCCAGCAGCCAAGCCGGAAAACAGAATGAAAAACTGTTTTTT. It translates to CASSQAGKQNEKLFF.

This clonotype was observed at least ten times. The rearrangement links TRBV23-1 to TRBJ2-7; TRBD2 aligns across 8 bases. TRBV23-1 is recorded as an ORF, its role being uncertain. This CDR3 spans 14 amino acids. Germline trimming cut 6 bases from V and 0 bases from J; bases unmatched to any gene: 4. CDR3 in amino acids: CASSRSGDSYEQYF. The CDR3 DNA follows: TGCGCCAGCAGCCGTAGCGGGGACTCCTACGAGCAGTACTTC.

V and J are TRBV2 and TRBJ1-4; a possible D gene is TRBD1 (6 bases). V lost 6 bases, J lost 8 bases, and 13 bases lay in between. This CDR3 is built from 13 residues. CDR1 is SNHLY and CDR2 is FYNNEI in the germline V gene. The CDR3 sequence is CASRNTGTEKLFF. The CDR3 DNA follows: TGTGCCAGCAGAAATACCGGGACAGAAAAACTGTTTTTT.

This sequence joins TRBV7-2 and TRBJ2-3; D possibly uses TRBD1 or TRBD2 (5 bases each). V was cut by 2 bases and J by 1 base, with 10 bases left in between. This CDR3 spans 15 amino acids. Germline CDR1 reads SGHTA; CDR2 reads FQGNSA. The CDR3 reads CASSLNLGGTDTQYF. The CDR3 nucleotides are TGTGCCAGCAGCTTAAACTTGGGGGGCACAGATACGCAGTATTTT.

The rearrangement links TRBV7-9 to TRBJ2-3; D gene uncertain. The V gene lost 4 bases and the J gene lost 3 bases, with 17 bases spanning the gap. This CDR3 contains 16 residues. Germline loops: CDR1 SEHNR, CDR2 FQNEAQ (reference sequence). The CDR3 sequence is CASSSVAQTRTDTQYF. The DNA of the CDR3 is TGTGCCAGCAGCTCAGTGGCACAAACGAGGACAGATACGCAGTATTTT. The full variable domain, in which reference TRBV7-9 and TRBJ2-3 provide the parts outside the CDR3, is DTGVSQNPRHKITKRGQNVTFRCDPISEHNRLYWYRQTLGQGPEFLTYFQNEAQLEKSRLLSDRFSAERPKGSFSTLEIQRTEQGDSAMYLCASSSVAQTRTDTQYFGPGTRLTVL.

This clonotype has ten or more counts. The chain employs TRBV20-1 and TRBJ2-3; a possible D gene is TRBD2 (6 bases). CDR1 is DFQATT and CDR2 is SNEGSKA in the germline V gene (reference sequence). V was pared by 0 bases and J by 0 bases, with 16 bases between. CDR3 length: 17 residues. DNA for the CDR3: TGCAGTGCTAGAGATGATCCCGGGGGACCTAGCACAGATACGCAGTATTTT. Amino acid sequence: CSARDDPGGPSTDTQYF.

This clonotype was recorded many times. The chain combines TRBV10-3 with TRBJ2-7; 9 bases line up with TRBD1. The junction had 0 bases not matched to a gene; V was cut back by 0 bases and J by 3 bases. CDR3 length equals 14 residues. The germline V gene has CDR1 ENHRY and CDR2 SYGVKD. The CDR3 here is CAISESGQGYEQYF. DNA for the CDR3: TGTGCCATCAGTGAGTCGGGACAGGGCTACGAGCAGTACTTC.

This clonotype has just a few counts. The CDR3 DNA sequence: TGTGCCTGGATACGAGGGGAGTTGAGGAATGAGCAGTTCTTC. Encoded protein: CAWIRGELRNEQFF. The chain uses TRBV30 and TRBJ2-1; TRBD1 or TRBD2 may be the D gene (5 bases each). CDR3 length: 14 amino acids. Germline V lookup: CDR1 GTSNPN, CDR2 SVGIG (reference sequence). The V gene lost 4 bases and the J gene lost 7 bases, with 17 bases spanning the gap.

V usage is TRBV12-5 and J usage is TRBJ2-1; TRBD2 matches at 9 bases. This CDR3 spans 17 amino acids. Germline V CDR1 and CDR2: LGHNT, FRNRAP. Trimming took 1 base from V and 3 from J; bases not matched to a gene: 7. CDR3: CASGLEPLAGHYNEQFF. The CDR3 DNA follows: TGTGCTAGTGGTTTGGAGCCTCTAGCGGGGCACTACAATGAGCAGTTCTTC.

This clonotype was seen a handful of times. J is TRBJ2-3 and V is TRBV27, with a weak D call TRBD2 (6 bases). V was pared by 0 bases and J by 1 base, with 14 bases between. Per the germline V gene, CDR1 is MNHEY and CDR2 is SMNVEV (reference sequence). The CDR3 length is 17 residues. CDR3 residues: CASSLSMGGTGTDTQYF. The CDR3 DNA sequence: TGTGCCAGCAGTTTATCGATGGGCGGGACCGGCACAGATACGCAGTATTTT.

The V gene is TRBV7-8, the J gene TRBJ2-3, with D maybe TRBD2 (6 bases). Germline CDR1 SGHVS, CDR2 FQNEAQ. The CDR3 is made up of 16 amino acids. V was pared by 5 bases and J by 1 base, with 16 bases between. CDR3 sequence: CASSTRLREGTDTQYF. CDR3 nucleotides: TGTGCCAGCAGCACCCGGCTCAGGGAGGGCACAGATACGCAGTATTTT.

This clonotype was counted ten times or more. The rearrangement links TRBV7-9 to TRBJ2-2; perhaps TRBD2 as D (6 bases). Germline V lookup: CDR1 SEHNR, CDR2 FQNEAQ (reference sequence). V shed 5 bases and J shed 8 bases, with 18 bases lying between them. CDR3 size: 15 residues. CDR3 in DNA: TGTGCCAGCAGCCCGACTAGTCTATCGATGGGGGAGCTGTTTTTT. It yields the protein CASSPTSLSMGELFF.

This clonotype was seen at least ten times. The chain uses TRBV7-6 and TRBJ1-6; D is unresolved. CDR1 and CDR2 (germline): SGHVS, FNYEAQ. The CDR3 sequence is 13 residues long. V was cut by 5 bases and J by 7 bases, with 9 bases left in between. Here the CDR3 reads CASSPNMNSPLHF. The CDR3 region has the DNA TGTGCCAGCAGCCCTAACATGAATTCACCCCTCCACTTT.

The chain carries TRBV7-2 and TRBJ2-7; TRBD1 is a possible D gene (6 bases). The germline CDR1 and CDR2 sequences are SGHTA and FQGNSA. V gave up 5 bases and J gave up 1 base, with 21 bases separating them. The CDR3 is 17 residues long. CDR3 in DNA: TGTGCCAGCAGCCAACCCATACAGGGCCCCATATCCTACGAGCAGTACTTC. Translating it yields CASSQPIQGPISYEQYF.

The sample holds a few counts of this clonotype. The genes are TRBV28 and TRBJ1-4; the D gene is possibly TRBD1 (6 bases). This CDR3 has 14 residues. Trimming took 3 bases from V and 7 from J, leaving 12 bases between them. CDR1 is MDHEN and CDR2 is SYDVKM in the germline V gene. CDR3 nucleotide sequence: TGTGCCAGCAGTTTTTGGCAGGGGAGTGAAAAACTGTTTTTT. It codes for CASSFWQGSEKLFF.

The table lists this clonotype with a few counts. This chain links TRBV6-1 with TRBJ2-5; 9 bases align to TRBD2. The germline CDR1 and CDR2 sequences are MNHNS and SASEGT. The CDR3 is made up of 14 amino acids. V trimming: 5 bases; J trimming: 3 bases; junction bases outside the gene matches: 4. The CDR3 sequence: CASSPGLAKETQYF. CDR3 nucleotides: TGTGCCAGCAGTCCTGGACTAGCGAAAGAGACCCAGTACTTC.

Only one count was recorded for this clonotype. The rearrangement uses TRBV18 and TRBJ1-3, with D unresolved. Germline CDR1 KGHSH, CDR2 LQKENI. The CDR3 consists of 15 residues. V lost 6 bases to trimming and J lost 0 bases, with 12 bases between them. This chain's CDR3 is CASSPGWRSGNTIYF. The CDR3 DNA reads as TGTGCCAGCTCGCCCGGATGGCGCTCTGGAAACACCATATATTTT. Full variable domain (outside the CDR3, taken from reference TRBV18 and TRBJ1-3): NAGVMQNPRHLVRRRGQEARLRCSPMKGHSHVYWYRQLPEEGLKFMVYLQKENIIDESGMPKERFSAEFPKEGPSILRIQQVVRGDSAAYFCASSPGWRSGNTIYFGEGSWLTVV.

This clonotype was seen only once. The CDR3 here is CASSPSFGEQYF. The CDR3 nucleotides are TGTGCCAGCAGCCCCTCCTTCGGAGAGCAGTACTTC. The genes are TRBV11-2 and TRBJ2-7; no clear D. V lost 5 bases, J lost 7 bases, and 12 bases lay in between. The CDR3 extends over 12 amino acids. CDR1 and CDR2 (germline): SGHAT, FQNNGV.

This clonotype has only a few counts. J is TRBJ1-3 and V is TRBV20-1, with a weak D call TRBD1 (6 bases). The V and J ends lost 0 bases and 4 bases respectively, with 16 bases between them. The CDR3 is 16 amino acids. Germline CDR1 DFQATT, CDR2 SNEGSKA (reference sequence). CDR3 DNA sequence: TGCAGTGCTAGAGATCTCCAGGGGCTGGGAGGAAACACCATATATTTT. It codes for CSARDLQGLGGNTIYF.

The chain links TRBV5-1 to TRBJ2-5, with D tentatively TRBD1 (6 bases). The germline V gene has CDR1 SGHRS and CDR2 YFSETQ. Deletions cut 4 bases from V and 3 bases from J, with 13 bases between. The CDR3 sequence is 14 residues long. CDR3 sequence (DNA): TGCGCCAGCAGCCTCACAGGGCAAGAAGAGACCCAGTACTTC. Its protein product is CASSLTGQEETQYF.

As to this clonotype: A read error may explain this, as a much larger clone is one base away. V is TRBV11-1 and J is TRBJ2-1; D assignment may be TRBD1 or TRBD2 (6 bases each). The germline gives CDR1 SGHAT, CDR2 FQDESV (reference sequence). CDR3 size: 16 residues. For the CDR3, the DNA is TGTGCCAGCAGCCCCGGGGGCCTCTTCTCCTACAATGAGCTGTTCTTC. Translated: CASSPGGLFSYNELFF.

A word on this clonotype: A clone one base away is much larger, so this may be a read error. The chain links TRBV7-2 to TRBJ2-5; 7 bases align to TRBD1. Germline assignment: CDR1 SGHTA and CDR2 FQGNSA. The CDR3 loop spans 15 amino acids. V dropped 10 bases and J dropped 0; count of bases not matched to a gene: 11. The CDR3 region has the DNA TGTGCCAACAGTCGAAGGGACAGTTACCAAGAGACCCAGTACTTC. Residues: CANSRRDSYQETQYF.

This clonotype has just a few counts. The V gene is TRBV5-1, the J gene TRBJ2-3; no definite D call. The CDR3 runs 16 residues. V shed 4 bases and J shed 1 base, with 16 bases lying between them. Germline values: CDR1 SGHRS, CDR2 YFSETQ. Here the CDR3 DNA reads TGCGCCAGCAGCCCTTCTCTAGAATCCGGCACAGATACGCAGTATTTT. As protein: CASSPSLESGTDTQYF.